The subject of this entry is one TCR beta chain. Its specificity is unknown. The data stem from a study of cytomegalovirus exposure and HLA in healthy donors. General study findings and limits: Sequencing depth across donors, presence/absence analyses assumed, was roughly uniform. The analysis excluded some indistinguishable V segments, including TRBV6-2 and TRBV6-3.

PCR amplification relied on 60 Vbeta primers (plus 13 Jbeta primers). The repertoire was sequenced with immunoSEQ multiplex PCR; TCRdb's copy has only in-frame clones and lacks some. The top ten clones hold approximately 2.8% of a sample with approximately 170,000 clones, approximately 70% of them seen once. Deletions cut 5 bases from V and 5 bases from J, with 16 bases between. Germline V CDR1 and CDR2: MDHEN, SYDVKM. The CDR3 is made up of 14 amino acids. This receptor was obtained from a woman aged 25-40 years in good health and CMV-seropositive. What was sequenced was PBMCs. The chain employs TRBV28 and TRBJ2-7, with D perhaps TRBD1 (5 bases). The CDR3 coding sequence is TGTGCCAGCAGTCAATCAGGGATTTGGAACGAGCAGTACTTC. Its translation: CASSQSGIWNEQYF.